Included here is one T cell receptor (beta chain) sequence, with context. Its antigen is not identified. The data were obtained in a study of beta chain features in type 1 diabetes. Points from the study as a whole: For Type 1 diabetes patients, all four CD4+ subsets carried TCRB CDR3s that were moderately but significantly shorter. Sequencing of cDNA might inflate the share of cells that strongly express TCR.

Germline assignment: CDR1 SGHRS and CDR2 YFSETQ. There are 14 residues in the CDR3. V lost 5 bases and J 8 bases, leaving 17 bases between the germline ends. Based on CD45RO/CCR7/CD25/CD127/CD95/CD27, CD4+ regulatory, stem cell-like memory, naive and central memory cells were sorted. Expressed TCRB transcripts were sequenced, since all the RNA that had been isolated was reverse transcribed. The repertoire was sequenced with immunoSEQ multiplex PCR; TCRdb's copy has only in-frame clones and lacks some. The sample lists hundreds of thousands of clones, approximately 15% occurring once. V usage is TRBV5-1 and J usage is TRBJ2-1; D may be TRBD1 (6 bases). The receptor was isolated from a man between 25 and 39 years old in good health. The specimen sequenced was naive CD4+ T cells from blood. The CDR3 reads CASRHTGYSDEQFF. The DNA for the CDR3 is TGCGCCAGCAGACACACAGGGTACAGCGATGAGCAGTTCTTC.